Shown below are 28 T cell receptor beta chains from a single sample sequenced in a study of cytomegalovirus exposure and HLA in healthy donors. The PCR ran on 60 Vbeta and 13 Jbeta primers. Generated by immunoSEQ multiplex PCR, the TCRdb table keeps only in-frame clones and is missing some. The repertoire has 140,000 or so clones, over 70% of them found once; the top ten carry roughly 1.8%. The sample comprised PBMCs. The receptors come from a middle-aged woman in good health and CMV-seronegative.

The chain links TRBV7-9 to TRBJ2-1; D is possibly TRBD1 (6 bases). Trimming cost V 5 bases and J 1 base, with 15 bases left between them. Per the germline V gene, CDR1 is SEHNR and CDR2 is FQNEAQ (reference sequence). This CDR3 has 16 amino acids. In nucleotides, the CDR3 is TGTGCCAGCAGCGCCTCAGGGGCCTATTCCTACAATGAGCAGTTCTTC. Its protein product is CASSASGAYSYNEQFF. Based on the CDR3 plus reference TRBV7-9 and TRBJ2-1, the full variable domain is DTGVSQNPRHKITKRGQNVTFRCDPISEHNRLYWYRQTLGQGPEFLTYFQNEAQLEKSRLLSDRFSAERPKGSFSTLEIQRTEQGDSAMYLCASSASGAYSYNEQFFGPGTRLTVL.

The rearrangement joins TRBV11-2 to TRBJ1-2; tentative D call: TRBD1 (5 bases). Trimming took 3 bases from V and 8 from J, leaving 13 bases between them. The germline V gene has CDR1 SGHAT and CDR2 FQNNGV. This CDR3 region has 13 residues. As DNA, the CDR3 is TGTGCCAGCAGCTTCCGGGGAGGGGCCGGCTACACCTTC. This encodes CASSFRGGAGYTF. The whole variable domain, remainder taken from reference TRBV11-2 and TRBJ1-2, is EAGVAQSPRYKIIEKRQSVAFWCNPISGHATLYWYQQILGQGPKLLIQFQNNGVVDDSQLPKDRFSAERLKGVDSTLKIQPAKLEDSAVYLCASSFRGGAGYTFGSGTRLTVV.

The gene calls are TRBV19 and TRBJ1-1, with D possibly being TRBD1 (6 bases). The CDR3 runs 18 residues. Per germline, CDR1 LNHDA and CDR2 SQIVND (reference sequence). V was cut by 5 bases and J by 4 bases, with 26 bases left in between. In DNA form, the CDR3 reads TGTGCCAGTAGTCCCGGCGACAGGATATTAAATAGGGCCACTGAAGCTTTCTTT. It specifies CASSPGDRILNRATEAFF.

V is TRBV7-9 and J is TRBJ2-1; 7 nucleotides align to TRBD2. J was trimmed by 2 bases and V by 7 bases; bases with no gene match: 2. Germline loops: CDR1 SEHNR, CDR2 FQNEAQ (reference sequence). This CDR3 has 13 residues. The CDR3 DNA follows: TGTGCCAGCACGCGGGGGACCTACAATGAGCAGTTCTTC. This codes for CASTRGTYNEQFF.

This clone was seen more than once but under ten times. The V call is TRBV5-4, the J call TRBJ1-2; D gene uncertain. Germline V gene lookup returns CDR1 SGHNT and CDR2 YYREEE (reference sequence). V shed 2 bases and J shed 1 base, with 9 bases lying between them. The CDR3 is made up of 14 amino acids. The CDR3 here is CASSFLQINYGYTF. The DNA of the CDR3 is TGTGCCAGCAGCTTTCTACAGATTAACTATGGCTACACCTTC.

This clone was recorded a few times. The V call is TRBV19, the J call TRBJ2-1; the D gene is possibly TRBD2 (5 bases). CDR1 is LNHDA and CDR2 is SQIVND in the germline V gene (reference sequence). This CDR3 comprises 15 residues. The V end lost 1 base, the J end lost 9 bases, and 16 bases lay between the germline ends. CDR3 sequence: CASSIGGRGSPEQFF. For the CDR3, the DNA is TGTGCCAGTAGTATAGGTGGGCGAGGGAGTCCTGAGCAGTTCTTC.

The chain couples TRBV4-1 to TRBJ2-5; the D is unclear. Trimming left V 0 bases short and J 0 bases short, with 8 bases between. There are 15 residues in the CDR3. In germline, CDR1 is MGHRA, CDR2 YSYEKL. The CDR3 DNA reads TGCGCCAGCAGCCAAGACCCACAGAACCAAGAGACCCAGTACTTC. The encoded protein is CASSQDPQNQETQYF.

The V gene is TRBV18, the J gene TRBJ2-3; 8 nucleotides agree with TRBD1. Germline-derived CDR1 and CDR2 are KGHSH and LQKENI. CDR3 size: 16 residues. V was pared by 6 bases and J by 6 bases, with 14 bases of the junction left unmatched. In DNA, the CDR3 is TGTGCCAGCTCCCTAAATGACAGGGGTGCAGGGGATACGCAGTATTTT. This codes for CASSLNDRGAGDTQYF.

The chain links TRBV18 to TRBJ1-1; weak D call: TRBD1 (6 bases). CDR3 length: 14 residues. Deletions cut 1 base from V and 1 base from J, with 7 bases between. Germline V gene sequence: CDR1 KGHSH, CDR2 LQKENI. CDR3 nucleotide sequence: TGTGCCAGCTCACCACGGGGACAGAACACTGAAGCTTTCTTT. This sequence encodes CASSPRGQNTEAFF.

The chain links TRBV6-1 to TRBJ1-2, with TRBD1 matching over 8 bases. From germline, CDR1 is MNHNS and CDR2 SASEGT. The V and J ends lost 6 bases and 4 bases, in that order; junction bases with no gene match: 7. This CDR3 has 14 amino acids. The CDR3 protein is CASRSDREAYGYTF. In DNA form, the CDR3 reads TGTGCCAGCAGATCGGACAGGGAGGCCTATGGCTACACCTTC.

In this sample, this clone turned up a few times. The V and J genes are TRBV5-6 and TRBJ1-1; D not certain. Trimming cost V 2 bases and J 11 bases, with 10 bases left between them. CDR1 and CDR2 from the germline V gene are SGHDT and YYEEEE. This CDR3 contains 11 residues. CDR3 nucleotides: TGTGCCAGCAGCTTATATAGGGAGGCTTTCTTT. It specifies CASSLYREAFF.

This clone was seen once. This chain connects TRBV6-5 to TRBJ2-7, with 10 bases fitting TRBD1. CDR1 and CDR2 from the germline V gene are MNHEY and SVGAGI. The V segment lost 4 bases and the J segment 4 bases; nucleotides outside the gene matches: 7. CDR3 length: 15 residues. CDR3 protein: CASSLDRGASYEQYF. CDR3 nucleotides: TGTGCCAGCAGTTTGGACAGGGGGGCATCTTACGAGCAGTACTTC.

The CDR3 protein is CASSRPRIANTEAFF. The CDR3 bases are TGTGCCAGTAGTAGGCCCAGAATTGCGAACACTGAAGCTTTCTTT. The chain uses TRBV19 and TRBJ1-1, with D uncertain. Trimming removed 4 bases at V and 1 base at J, with 13 bases between. Germline CDR1 LNHDA, CDR2 SQIVND (reference sequence). The CDR3 runs 15 residues.

The rearrangement links TRBV27 to TRBJ1-5; D possibly corresponds to TRBD1 (5 bases). CDR3 size: 12 residues. Trimming removed 6 bases at V and 5 bases at J, with 8 bases between. The V gene's germline CDR1 is MNHEY and CDR2 SMNVEV (reference sequence). CDR3 bases: TGTGCCAGCAGGGGGGGGGATCAGCCCCAGCATTTT. This gives the protein CASRGGDQPQHF.

The rearrangement links TRBV2 to TRBJ2-3; D is unresolved. The CDR3 has 15 residues. The germline gives CDR1 SNHLY, CDR2 FYNNEI. Deletions cut 7 bases from V and 2 bases from J, with 16 bases between. The CDR3 sequence: CASNPQGVLTDTQYF. CDR3 nucleotides: TGTGCCAGCAACCCTCAAGGAGTTCTCACAGATACGCAGTATTTT. Looking up the rest from reference TRBV2 and TRBJ2-3 gives the full variable domain: EPEVTQTPSHQVTQMGQEVILRCVPISNHLYFYWYRQILGQKVEFLVSFYNNEISEKSEIFDDQFSVERPDGSNFTLKIRSTKLEDSAMYFCASNPQGVLTDTQYFGPGTRLTVL.

The rearrangement links TRBV6-1 to TRBJ2-1; TRBD1 matches 12 bases. The CDR3 sequence is 17 residues long. CDR1 MNHNS and CDR2 SASEGT come from the germline V gene. J lost 6 bases, V lost 2 bases, and 8 bases had no gene match. The CDR3 DNA reads as TGTGCCAGCAGTGAAAGTTTACCGGGACAGGGGGCCAATGAGCAGTTCTTC. It translates to CASSESLPGQGANEQFF.

The rearrangement uses TRBV10-3 and TRBJ1-5; 8 nucleotides match TRBD1. The germline gives CDR1 ENHRY, CDR2 SYGVKD. This CDR3 is built from 15 residues. The V segment lost 10 bases and the J segment 2 bases; nucleotides outside the gene matches: 10. This CDR3 is CATRTGFGGNQPQHF. The DNA of the CDR3 is TGTGCCACCCGGACAGGGTTTGGTGGCAATCAGCCCCAGCATTTT.

Only a few counts were recorded for this clone. This sequence joins TRBV5-4 and TRBJ2-3; 8 bases map to TRBD1. This CDR3 has 15 amino acids. With 5 bases clipped from V and 2 bases from J, the junction kept 7 bases outside the gene matches. Germline CDR1 and CDR2: SGHNT and YYREEE (reference sequence). CDR3 DNA sequence: TGTGCCAGCAGTGCGGGACAGGCGTACACAGATACGCAGTATTTT. Its protein product is CASSAGQAYTDTQYF.

The V call is TRBV9, the J call TRBJ1-3; D is ambiguous. V was pared by 2 bases and J by 4 bases, with 22 bases between. The CDR3 consists of 18 residues. The germline V gene has CDR1 SGDLS and CDR2 YYNGEE. DNA for the CDR3: TGTGCCAGCAGCGTCGGACTGCCGCCGAACCTAGGGGGAAACACCATATATTTT. Its protein product is CASSVGLPPNLGGNTIYF. The entire variable domain, with the rest obtained from reference TRBV9 and TRBJ1-3, is as follows: DSGVTQTPKHLITATGQRVTLRCSPRSGDLSVYWYQQSLDQGLQFLIQYYNGEERAKGNILERFSAQQFPDLHSELNLSSLELGDSALYFCASSVGLPPNLGGNTIYFGEGSWLTVV.

This clone occurred once. The rearrangement joins TRBV2 to TRBJ2-5, with 7 nucleotides matching TRBD1. CDR1 is SNHLY and CDR2 is FYNNEI in the germline V gene. V lost 4 bases and J lost 1; bases outside the gene matches: 6. The CDR3 is made up of 15 amino acids. CDR3 sequence reads: CASSATGTFQETQYF. The CDR3 DNA reads as TGTGCCAGCAGTGCGACAGGGACCTTCCAAGAGACCCAGTACTTC.

The chain links TRBV7-9 to TRBJ2-1; TRBD2 might be the D (6 bases). CDR3 length: 18 amino acids. Germline V gene lookup returns CDR1 SEHNR and CDR2 FQNEAQ (reference sequence). Trimming took off 1 base at V and 2 bases at J, with 18 bases between the two ends. The CDR3 loop reads CASSLGSLLADPYNEQFF. For the CDR3, the DNA is TGTGCCAGCAGCTTAGGGTCCCTTTTAGCGGACCCCTACAATGAGCAGTTCTTC.

Turning to this clone: Compared with germline, one end of the junction differs, possibly owing to a read error. The chain carries TRBV27 and TRBJ1-2; TRBD1 agrees at 10 bases. There are 16 residues in the CDR3. Per germline, CDR1 MNHEY and CDR2 SMNVEV (reference sequence). The CDR3, as DNA: TGTGCCAGCACTTTAAACCCCGGGACAGGGGCCTATGGCTACACCTTC. Its protein product is CASTLNPGTGAYGYTF.

The genes are TRBV27 and TRBJ1-1, with 8 bases lining up with TRBD1. This CDR3 has 14 amino acids. CDR1 MNHEY and CDR2 SMNVEV come from the germline V gene (reference sequence). Trimming took 5 bases from V and 3 from J; bases not matched to a gene: 5. The CDR3 DNA is TGTGCCAGCAGTCTCCAGGGGGCGGACACTGAAGCTTTCTTT. This sequence encodes CASSLQGADTEAFF.

In its sample, this clone was seen a few times. The chain has TRBV6-1 and TRBJ1-5; D possibly corresponds to TRBD1 (6 bases). Germline-derived CDR1 and CDR2 are MNHNS and SASEGT. The CDR3 has 15 amino acids. V was trimmed by 7 bases and J by 6 bases, leaving 19 bases between them. CDR3 DNA sequence: TGTGCCAGCAAGAGGGGGACGGATTTGGGTCAGCCCCAGCATTTT. Translation gives CASKRGTDLGQPQHF.

The genes are TRBV27 and TRBJ1-2; 7 bases line up with TRBD1. This CDR3 is built from 14 residues. Unmatched junction bases numbered 7, after V lost 2 bases and J lost 7 bases. Germline-derived CDR1 and CDR2 are MNHEY and SMNVEV (reference sequence). CDR3 sequence reads: CASSLMEGAGGYTF. In DNA, the CDR3 is TGTGCCAGCAGTTTAATGGAGGGGGCTGGTGGCTACACCTTC.

As concerns this clone: Compared with germline, one end of the junction differs, possibly owing to a read error. This same CDR3 is encoded by further DNA sequences in the sample. This sequence joins TRBV5-1 and TRBJ2-7, with a tentative D call TRBD2 (6 bases). The CDR3 has 15 amino acids. Germline CDR1 SGHRS, CDR2 YFSETQ. The CDR3 region has the DNA TGCGCCAGCAGTTTGGTTTGGGGGGAGTCCTACGAGCAGTACTTC. Its translation: CASSLVWGESYEQYF.

The genes are TRBV29-1 and TRBJ1-1; 7 nucleotides match TRBD1. V was clipped by 6 bases and J by 1 base; unmatched bases: 8. The CDR3 contains 14 residues. Germline V gives CDR1 SQVTM, CDR2 ANQGSEA. Here the CDR3 reads CSVLTGTANTEAFF. CDR3 in DNA: TGCAGCGTCCTGACCGGGACAGCGAACACTGAAGCTTTCTTT.

This clone showed up just once. The CDR3 sequence is CASSFQTGMLEAFF. CDR3 DNA sequence: TGTGCCAGCAGCTTTCAGACAGGGATGCTTGAAGCTTTCTTT. The chain employs TRBV5-6 and TRBJ1-1; 7 bases are shared with TRBD1. After removal of 2 bases from V and 7 bases from J, the junction contained 8 bases not matched to a gene. Germline loops: CDR1 SGHDT, CDR2 YYEEEE. The length of the CDR3 is 14 residues.